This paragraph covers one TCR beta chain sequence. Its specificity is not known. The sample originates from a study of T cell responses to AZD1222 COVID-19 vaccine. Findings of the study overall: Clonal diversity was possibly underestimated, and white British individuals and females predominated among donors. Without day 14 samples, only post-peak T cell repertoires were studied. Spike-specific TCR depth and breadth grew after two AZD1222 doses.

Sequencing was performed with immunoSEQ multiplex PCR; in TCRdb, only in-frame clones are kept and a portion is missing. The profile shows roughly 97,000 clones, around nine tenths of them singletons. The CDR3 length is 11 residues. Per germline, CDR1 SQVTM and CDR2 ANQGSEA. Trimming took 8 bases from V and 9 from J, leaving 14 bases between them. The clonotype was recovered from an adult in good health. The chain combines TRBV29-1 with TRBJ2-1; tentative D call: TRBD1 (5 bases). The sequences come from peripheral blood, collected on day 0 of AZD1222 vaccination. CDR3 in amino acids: CSIVGQGEQFF. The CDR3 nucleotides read TGCAGCATCGTCGGTCAGGGTGAGCAGTTCTTC.